The 26 T cell receptor beta chains presented below share a single source sample, sequenced in a study of T cell changes during pregnancy in multiple sclerosis (dated by TCRdb to between 2017 and 2020). The library was made by the immunoSEQ multiplex PCR assay. TCRdb mirrors the immuneACCESS table, restricted to in-frame sequences. Some clones are absent from its copies; in checked studies, under half trace to an unresolved V gene, and the reason for the others is unknown. The sample contains tens of thousands of clones, approximately 87% of them found a single time. The ten most abundant clones make up under 1.5% of the sample. Sequencing was performed on peripheral blood, taken in the first trimester of pregnancy. The source of these receptors is a female donor in good health, enrolled as a control in a pregnancy study.

This rearrangement joins TRBV4-1 to TRBJ2-1; 7 bases fit TRBD2. The CDR3 covers 19 residues. Germline V gives CDR1 MGHRA, CDR2 YSYEKL. V lost 0 bases to trimming and J lost 2 bases; unmatched junction nucleotides: 13. The CDR3 region has the DNA TGCGCCAGCAGCCAAGATCAGGTTATGACGGGGGGTACCTACAATGAGCAGTTCTTC. Its translation is CASSQDQVMTGGTYNEQFF.

The V call is TRBV6-6, the J call TRBJ2-2; tentative D call: TRBD2 (5 bases). Germline V gene sequence: CDR1 MNHNY, CDR2 SVGAGI (reference sequence). The CDR3 length is 14 residues. The ends were cut back, 8 bases at V and 1 base at J, with 11 bases in the middle. The CDR3 coding sequence is TGTGCCAGCCGGCCGGGGAGGAACACCGGGGAGCTGTTTTTT. The encoded protein is CASRPGRNTGELFF.

The V and J genes are TRBV10-3 and TRBJ1-5, with unresolved D. The length of the CDR3 is 12 residues. CDR1 is ENHRY and CDR2 is SYGVKD in the germline V gene. The V end was cut by 2 bases, the J end by 11 bases, with 10 bases between. The CDR3 spells CAISEHGESQHF. CDR3 in DNA: TGTGCCATCAGTGAGCACGGGGAGTCCCAGCATTTT.

The rearrangement joins TRBV10-3 to TRBJ1-5; D not resolved. The CDR3 is 13 residues long. The V end was cut by 4 bases, the J end by 5 bases, with 9 bases between. CDR1 and CDR2 (germline): ENHRY, SYGVKD. Here the CDR3 reads CAISVQEDQPQHF. The CDR3 DNA sequence: TGTGCCATCAGTGTTCAGGAGGATCAGCCCCAGCATTTT.

This clone is a singleton in its sample. The CDR3 region is CASGPGTGGAEETQYF. The CDR3 nucleotides are TGTGCTAGTGGTCCGGGGACAGGGGGCGCGGAAGAGACCCAGTACTTC. The chain employs TRBV12-5 and TRBJ2-5; 12 positions agree with TRBD1. The V gene end was trimmed by 5 bases and the J gene end by 3 bases; junction bases not matched to a gene: 7. CDR1 is LGHNT, CDR2 FRNRAP, per germline. This CDR3 is 16 amino acids long.

V gene TRBV30 combines with J gene TRBJ1-2; 11 bases map to TRBD1. The CDR3 has 16 residues. Looked up from germline, CDR1 is GTSNPN and CDR2 is SVGIG (reference sequence). Trimming removed 4 bases from V and 8 bases from J; junction bases left unmatched: 15. CDR3 nucleotide sequence: TGTGCCTGGATGACCGGGACAGGGGGATCTCCCCTCGGCTACACCTTC. Amino acid sequence: CAWMTGTGGSPLGYTF.

V usage is TRBV7-9 and J usage is TRBJ1-6, with D possibly being TRBD1 (5 bases). The CDR3 loop spans 14 amino acids. The V end lost 6 bases, the J end lost 7 bases, and 13 bases lay between the germline ends. Germline values: CDR1 SEHNR, CDR2 FQNEAQ (reference sequence). CDR3: CASSPTGPNSPLHF. In DNA, the CDR3 is TGTGCCAGCAGTCCCACAGGACCGAATTCACCCCTCCACTTT.

The CDR3: CASSSQGQETQYF. CDR3 DNA sequence: TGTGCCAGCAGTTCACAGGGGCAAGAGACCCAGTACTTC. The chain recombines TRBV6-6 with TRBJ2-5, with 7 bases aligning to TRBD1. Germline V CDR1 and CDR2: MNHNY, SVGAGI (reference sequence). The CDR3 covers 13 residues. Trimming took 4 bases from V and 2 from J; bases not matched to a gene: 1.

V usage is TRBV30 and J usage is TRBJ2-4, with TRBD2 matching 7 bases. With 1 base clipped from V and 11 bases from J, the junction kept 5 bases outside the gene matches. CDR1 and CDR2 from the germline V gene are GTSNPN and SVGIG (reference sequence). The CDR3 totals 12 residues. CDR3 loop: CAWSGTSMVQYF. The CDR3, as DNA: TGTGCCTGGAGTGGGACTAGTATGGTTCAGTACTTC.

Here the CDR3 reads CASSLILTYGYTF. In nucleotides, the CDR3 is TGTGCCAGCAGTTTAATACTTACTTATGGCTACACCTTC. The rearrangement joins TRBV28 to TRBJ1-2, with no clear D. Germline values: CDR1 MDHEN, CDR2 SYDVKM. Trimming took 2 bases from V and 5 from J, leaving 9 bases between them. There are 13 residues in the CDR3.

This clone was recorded only once. This rearrangement joins TRBV7-3 to TRBJ2-1; weak D call: TRBD1 (6 bases). V dropped 2 bases and J dropped 8 bases, with 13 bases sitting between them. This CDR3 comprises 14 residues. From germline, CDR1 is SGHTA and CDR2 FQGTGA. Here the CDR3 DNA reads TGTGCCAGCAGCTTATTGCCAGGGGTTGATGAGCAGTTCTTC. Protein product: CASSLLPGVDEQFF.

The rearrangement links TRBV7-2 to TRBJ1-1; tentative D call: TRBD1 (5 bases). Trimming shortened V by 4 bases and J by 5 bases, and 14 bases separated the two germline ends. This CDR3 comprises 14 residues. CDR1 is SGHTA and CDR2 is FQGNSA in the germline V gene. CDR3 nucleotides: TGTGCCAGCAGCTGGGCGCCCCAGGGTACTGAAGCTTTCTTT. Translation: CASSWAPQGTEAFF.

The J gene is TRBJ1-5, the V gene TRBV28; perhaps TRBD1 as D (6 bases). The CDR3 sequence is 15 residues long. The ends were cut back, 2 bases at V and 6 bases at J, with 14 bases in the middle. Germline V lookup: CDR1 MDHEN, CDR2 SYDVKM. The CDR3 bases are TGTGCCAGCAGTTTAGCGGGGGCTTTTAGTCAGCCCCAGCATTTT. Its protein product is CASSLAGAFSQPQHF.

V usage is TRBV6-6 and J usage is TRBJ2-1; D is uncertain. The CDR3 covers 15 residues. The V gene lost 2 bases and the J gene lost 0 bases, with 8 bases spanning the gap. CDR1 MNHNY and CDR2 SVGAGI come from the germline V gene (reference sequence). CDR3 in DNA: TGTGCCAGCAGTTACCCCCTTAGCTCCTACAATGAGCAGTTCTTC. This sequence encodes CASSYPLSSYNEQFF.

This chain joins TRBV27 and TRBJ1-1; D remains unclear. The CDR3 runs 13 residues. Germline loops: CDR1 MNHEY, CDR2 SMNVEV (reference sequence). Trimming took 1 base from V and 1 from J, leaving 4 bases between them. Here the CDR3 DNA reads TGTGCCAGCAGTTTATACACGAACACTGAAGCTTTCTTT. It encodes CASSLYTNTEAFF.

The genes are TRBV15 and TRBJ2-7, with D possibly TRBD2 on 5 matching bases. With 1 base removed from V and 2 bases from J, the gap between germline ends came to 12 bases. This CDR3 is built from 15 residues. The germline CDR1 and CDR2 sequences are LNHNV and YYDKDF (reference sequence). CDR3 nucleotides: TGTGCCACCAGCAGAGTTCGGGGAGCTACCTACGAGCAGTACTTC. Its translation is CATSRVRGATYEQYF.

The rearrangement joins TRBV27 to TRBJ2-7; 9 bases are shared with TRBD1. Germline-derived CDR1 and CDR2 are MNHEY and SMNVEV (reference sequence). The V gene end was trimmed by 0 bases and the J gene end by 5 bases; junction bases not matched to a gene: 8. CDR3 length: 16 amino acids. CDR3 bases: TGTGCCAGCAGTTTATCGACGGGACAGGGCCCCCACGAGCAGTACTTC. Protein: CASSLSTGQGPHEQYF.

The chain recombines TRBV6-6 with TRBJ2-1; TRBD1 aligns across 9 bases. Germline assignment: CDR1 MNHNY and CDR2 SVGAGI (reference sequence). The ends lost 2 bases at V and 6 bases at J; junction bases unmatched: 5. This CDR3 spans 15 amino acids. This CDR3 is CASSYRDRVINEQFF. The CDR3, as DNA: TGTGCCAGCAGTTACCGGGACAGGGTTATCAATGAGCAGTTCTTC.

The chain combines TRBV6-5 with TRBJ2-1; 8 nucleotides line up with TRBD2. Germline CDR1 and CDR2: MNHEY and SVGAGI. The CDR3 totals 16 residues. V lost 0 bases, J lost 7 bases, and 8 bases stayed unmatched. CDR3 amino acids: CASSYSAGGRRNEQFF. In DNA form, the CDR3 reads TGTGCCAGCAGTTACTCGGCGGGGGGCCGGAGGAATGAGCAGTTCTTC.

This clone has a single count. The rearrangement uses TRBV14 and TRBJ1-2, with D hard to call. Germline lookup yields CDR1 SGHDN and CDR2 FVKESK. The CDR3 is 18 amino acids. The ends were cut back, 0 bases at V and 8 bases at J, with 25 bases in the middle. The CDR3 here is CASSQDSGLLGGAKGYTF. Written as DNA, the CDR3 is TGTGCCAGCAGCCAAGATTCGGGTCTTTTAGGAGGCGCGAAAGGCTACACCTTC.

The rearrangement uses TRBV10-3 and TRBJ1-1; maybe TRBD1 (5 bases). The germline V gene encodes CDR1 ENHRY and CDR2 SYGVKD. CDR3 length equals 14 residues. Trimming pared 5 bases from V and 1 base from J, leaving 11 bases between. The CDR3 sequence is CAISTGGTNTEAFF. Written as DNA, the CDR3 is TGTGCCATCAGTACCGGGGGGACGAACACTGAAGCTTTCTTT.

This chain joins TRBV7-9 and TRBJ1-4; possible D gene TRBD1, 5 bases. V was cut by 3 bases and J by 8 bases, with 13 bases left in between. Germline CDR1 and CDR2: SEHNR and FQNEAQ (reference sequence). The CDR3 runs 14 residues. The CDR3 loop reads CASSLVGEGEKLFF. CDR3 bases: TGTGCCAGCAGCTTGGTAGGGGAGGGAGAAAAACTGTTTTTT.

Notes on this clone: In the same sample, other DNA sequences code for this CDR3. The chain links TRBV7-2 to TRBJ2-3; 11 nucleotides line up with TRBD2. This CDR3 is built from 15 residues. Germline CDR1 is SGHTA and CDR2 is FQGNSA. Trimming cost V 1 base and J 6 bases; bases outside gene matches: 3. The chain's CDR3 is CASSLVAGGGDTQYF. CDR3 coding DNA: TGTGCCAGCAGCTTAGTAGCGGGAGGGGGGGATACGCAGTATTTT.

This chain links TRBV30 with TRBJ2-1, with 11 bases fitting TRBD2. The CDR3 has 17 residues. V shed 0 bases and J 3 bases; nucleotides not matched to a gene: 7. CDR1 GTSNPN and CDR2 SVGIG come from the germline V gene (reference sequence). The CDR3 is CAWSVGLAGLHYNEQFF. The CDR3 DNA is TGTGCCTGGAGTGTAGGACTAGCGGGTCTCCACTACAATGAGCAGTTCTTC.

The chain links TRBV7-9 to TRBJ2-7; D is possibly TRBD1 (5 bases). The CDR3 runs to 14 residues. Looked up from germline, CDR1 is SEHNR and CDR2 is FQNEAQ (reference sequence). The germline V and J ends were trimmed by 5 bases and 0 bases, with 11 bases remaining between them. CDR3 sequence: CASSPETVSYEQYF. The CDR3, as DNA: TGTGCCAGCAGCCCGGAGACAGTCTCCTACGAGCAGTACTTC. The whole variable domain, filled in from reference TRBV7-9 and TRBJ2-7, reads DTGVSQNPRHKITKRGQNVTFRCDPISEHNRLYWYRQTLGQGPEFLTYFQNEAQLEKSRLLSDRFSAERPKGSFSTLEIQRTEQGDSAMYLCASSPETVSYEQYFGPGTRLTVT.

V is TRBV4-1 and J is TRBJ1-4; no firm D call. Trimming pared 1 base from V and 14 bases from J, leaving 14 bases between. The CDR3 covers 13 residues. CDR1 is MGHRA and CDR2 is YSYEKL in the germline V gene. CDR3 bases: TGCGCCAGCAGCCAAGGGGTGAGAGCTAGGCTGTTTTTT. This sequence encodes CASSQGVRARLFF.